Described below is a single T cell receptor beta chain sequence and its context. The data were produced by immunoSEQ multiplex PCR, yet TCRdb's version contains in-frame clones alone and is incomplete. Here the sample spans 140,000 to 150,000 clones, approximately 91% being singletons. The data were obtained in a study of cytomegalovirus exposure and HLA in healthy donors. Trimming took 3 bases from V and 2 from J, leaving 12 bases between them. The CDR3 has 15 residues. Germline-derived CDR1 and CDR2 are SGDLS and YYNGEE. Sequencing used PBMCs. The chain links TRBV9 to TRBJ2-1, with D possibly TRBD2 on 5 matching bases. This sequence was found in a man younger than 30 in good health and CMV-seronegative. This chain's CDR3 is CASSEASPTYNEQFF. CDR3 bases: TGTGCCAGCAGCGAGGCTAGCCCCACCTACAATGAGCAGTTCTTC.